Described below is a single T cell receptor (beta chain) sequence and its context. This record comes from a study of blood T cell repertoires in COVID-19. Study context: Collection of acute and convalescent COVID-19 samples took place in the United States, Italy and Spain. The cDNA or gDNA used as material had been derived from T cells, B-cell-depleted T cells, or PBMCs.

Profiling relied on immunoSEQ multiplex PCR, and the TCRdb table lists in-frame clones only, not all of them. The table lists under 350,000 clones, around 89% of them singletons. The sequence derives from a man in his forties with acute or convalescent COVID-19. The sample was peripheral blood.

CDR3 sequence reads: CASSWAPEAYEQYF. The CDR3 bases are TGTGCCAGCAGTTGGGCCCCGGAGGCCTACGAGCAGTACTTC. The chain is built from TRBV6-5 and TRBJ2-7; perhaps TRBD2 as D (5 bases). V lost 4 bases and J lost 2, with 12 bases in between. This CDR3 has 14 residues. The germline V gene encodes CDR1 MNHEY and CDR2 SVGAGI.